This passage covers 17 T cell receptor beta chains from one sample sequenced in a study of blood T cell repertoires in COVID-19. The repertoire was sequenced with immunoSEQ multiplex PCR; TCRdb's copy has only in-frame clones and lacks some. The table has 440,000 or so clones, about 91% seen once. Material: peripheral blood. These receptors all come from a woman aged 40-49 years with COVID-19, enrolled during active disease.

The chain is built from TRBV20-1 and TRBJ2-1; TRBD1 is a possible D gene (5 bases). V was trimmed by 3 bases and J by 3 bases, leaving 15 bases between them. This CDR3 is 15 amino acids long. Germline CDR1 is DFQATT and CDR2 is SNEGSKA (reference sequence). CDR3 sequence reads: CSASSGLTNYNEQFF. DNA for the CDR3: TGCAGTGCTAGTTCAGGGCTGACAAACTACAATGAGCAGTTCTTC.

The rearrangement uses TRBV5-1 and TRBJ2-5; weak D call: TRBD2 (6 bases). Trimming took 4 bases from V and 5 from J, leaving 18 bases between them. The CDR3 totals 15 residues. Germline CDR1 reads SGHRS; CDR2 reads YFSETQ. The CDR3: CASSGGDSSRETQYF. CDR3 DNA: TGCGCCAGCAGCGGCGGGGACTCCTCGAGGGAGACCCAGTACTTC.

The CDR3 nucleotides are TGCGCCAGCAGCAACCCGGGACAGCAGGACTATGGCTACACCTTC. Translation: CASSNPGQQDYGYTF. The chain combines TRBV5-1 with TRBJ1-2; 7 nucleotides align to TRBD1. The CDR3 contains 15 residues. The V gene's germline CDR1 is SGHRS and CDR2 YFSETQ. Germline trimming cut 4 bases from V and 3 bases from J; bases unmatched to any gene: 9.

The V gene is TRBV6-4, the J gene TRBJ2-1; 11 positions agree with TRBD2. Trimming took 5 bases from V and 2 from J; bases not matched to a gene: 5. Germline V lookup: CDR1 MRHNA, CDR2 SNTAGT. The CDR3 loop spans 16 amino acids. The CDR3, as DNA: TGTGCCAGCAGTCGGACTAGCGGGTTGCCCTACAATGAGCAGTTCTTC. It encodes CASSRTSGLPYNEQFF.

J is TRBJ2-5 and V is TRBV6-2 or TRBV6-3; 8 bases map to TRBD2. The V segment lost 1 base and the J segment 5 bases; nucleotides outside the gene matches: 6. The CDR3 contains 15 residues. Germline CDR1 reads MNHEY; CDR2 reads SVGEGT. Written as DNA, the CDR3 is TGTGCCAGCAGTTACTGGGGACTAGGAGGGGAGACCCAGTACTTC. Translated, it gives CASSYWGLGGETQYF.

V is TRBV18 and J is TRBJ2-7, with 11 bases lining up with TRBD1. The CDR3 has 16 residues. Germline CDR1 is KGHSH and CDR2 is LQKENI. V was clipped by 0 bases and J by 3 bases; unmatched bases: 4. This CDR3 is CASSPPSGQGVYEQYF. CDR3 nucleotides: TGTGCCAGCTCACCACCATCGGGACAGGGGGTCTACGAGCAGTACTTC.

The V gene is TRBV25-1, the J gene TRBJ1-1; 8 nucleotides agree with TRBD1. The V gene end was trimmed by 7 bases and the J gene end by 0 bases; junction bases not matched to a gene: 7. The CDR3 runs to 15 residues. Germline CDR1 and CDR2: MGHDK and SYGVNS. The CDR3 DNA sequence: TGTGCCAGCACCAGGACAGGGAGGGTGAACACTGAAGCTTTCTTT. It encodes CASTRTGRVNTEAFF.

The chain employs TRBV27 and TRBJ1-6; tentative D call: TRBD1 (5 bases). Trimming pared 2 bases from V and 9 bases from J, leaving 20 bases between. Looked up from germline, CDR1 is MNHEY and CDR2 is SMNVEV (reference sequence). The CDR3 sequence is 17 residues long. CDR3 coding DNA: TGTGCCAGCAGTTTAGATAGCACTCTTGTTCAGGGTTCACCCCTCCACTTT. The encoded protein is CASSLDSTLVQGSPLHF.

The V gene is TRBV18, the J gene TRBJ2-1, with D tentatively TRBD2 (6 bases). V lost 3 bases and J lost 8, with 14 bases in between. Germline CDR1 reads KGHSH; CDR2 reads LQKENI. The CDR3 runs to 14 residues. The CDR3 protein is CASSPRDFIDEQFF. DNA of the CDR3: TGTGCCAGCTCACCCCGGGACTTTATAGATGAGCAGTTCTTC.

This clone was seen only once. The chain couples TRBV5-1 to TRBJ1-2, with TRBD1 identical over 7 bases. With V trimmed by 4 bases and J by 4 bases, 4 bases remained unmatched. From germline, CDR1 is SGHRS and CDR2 YFSETQ. The CDR3 sequence is 13 residues long. DNA of the CDR3: TGCGCCAGCAGCAGGGGGCAGGGCTATGGCTACACCTTC. It encodes CASSRGQGYGYTF.

The rearrangement joins TRBV5-1 to TRBJ1-1; 7 bases match TRBD1. Germline loops: CDR1 SGHRS, CDR2 YFSETQ. The CDR3 consists of 17 residues. J lost 1 base, V lost 2 bases, and 11 bases had no gene match. CDR3 bases: TGCGCCAGCAGCTTTAGATTCGACAGGGCAAGGAACACTGAAGCTTTCTTT. Translation gives CASSFRFDRARNTEAFF.

The chain combines TRBV4-3 with TRBJ1-1; the D gene is possibly TRBD1 (5 bases). CDR3 size: 14 residues. Trimming removed 3 bases at V and 7 bases at J, with 15 bases between. Looked up from germline, CDR1 is LGHNA and CDR2 is YSLEER. The CDR3 DNA follows: TGCGCCAGCAGCCATGGGCAGGGCGGGGGTGAAGCTTTCTTT. This sequence encodes CASSHGQGGGEAFF.

The CDR3 DNA sequence: TGTGCAACCTCAGCGGGAAAACTGTTTTTT. Translating gives CATSAGKLFF. The gene calls are TRBV19 and TRBJ1-4; D is unclear. Per the germline V gene, CDR1 is LNHDA and CDR2 is SQIVND (reference sequence). There are 10 residues in the CDR3.

The rearrangement links TRBV2 to TRBJ1-2, with TRBD1 as a possible D gene (6 bases). Trimming stripped 2 bases from V and 4 bases from J, with 11 bases between. CDR1 and CDR2 from the germline V gene are SNHLY and FYNNEI. The CDR3 loop spans 14 amino acids. The CDR3 DNA reads as TGTGCCAGCAGTGAAACACGGACAGTCTATGGCTACACCTTC. This translates into CASSETRTVYGYTF.

The chain links TRBV2 to TRBJ1-5, with 7 bases matching TRBD1. The CDR3 sequence is 20 residues long. The V gene's germline CDR1 is SNHLY and CDR2 FYNNEI. V shed 6 bases and J 6 bases; nucleotides not matched to a gene: 26. The CDR3 sequence is CASSDLEFSRQGAEGQPQHF. The CDR3 DNA reads as TGTGCCAGCAGCGACCTCGAGTTTTCCAGACAGGGTGCGGAGGGTCAGCCCCAGCATTTT.

V is TRBV5-4 and J is TRBJ1-1; 8 bases agree with TRBD1. Germline lookup yields CDR1 SGHNT and CDR2 YYREEE (reference sequence). Losses at the gene ends were 4 bases for V and 1 base for J; bases not matched to a gene: 3. The CDR3 covers 14 residues. CDR3 region: CASSPDRANTEAFF. The DNA for the CDR3 is TGTGCCAGCAGCCCGGACAGGGCGAACACTGAAGCTTTCTTT.

The genes are TRBV28 and TRBJ1-2, with 7 nucleotides matching TRBD1. The CDR3 covers 15 residues. The ends lost 5 bases at V and 4 bases at J; junction bases unmatched: 10. Germline V gene data show CDR1 as MDHEN and CDR2 as SYDVKM. CDR3 protein: CASSAQGVMGYGYTF. The CDR3, as DNA: TGTGCCAGCAGTGCTCAGGGGGTAATGGGCTATGGCTACACCTTC.